Each of the 14 T cell receptor beta chains below was sequenced from the same sample in a study of cytomegalovirus exposure and HLA in healthy donors. Sequencing used immunoSEQ multiplex PCR; TCRdb keeps in-frame clones, though not all of them. The sample includes 250,000 to 400,000 clones, 88% of them seen just once. Source material: PBMCs. These receptors were taken from a young man in good health and CMV-seronegative.

The chain links TRBV18 to TRBJ2-7, with TRBD1 matching 9 bases. The V segment lost 4 bases and the J segment 2 bases; nucleotides outside the gene matches: 3. The V gene's germline CDR1 is KGHSH and CDR2 LQKENI. The CDR3 runs 14 residues. The CDR3 protein is CASSRDRAAYEQYF. The CDR3 coding sequence is TGTGCCAGCTCACGGGACAGGGCCGCCTACGAGCAGTACTTC.

The genes are TRBV5-6 and TRBJ2-1, with TRBD2 matching 9 bases. CDR3 size: 15 residues. Trimming removed 3 bases from V and 5 bases from J; junction bases left unmatched: 6. Germline V CDR1 and CDR2: SGHDT, YYEEEE. As DNA, the CDR3 is TGTGCCAGCAGCTCAGCGGGGGGCGGCCACAATGAGCAGTTCTTC. Translation: CASSSAGGGHNEQFF.

This clone was picked up a small number of times. This chain connects TRBV6-1 to TRBJ1-5; TRBD1 matches 9 bases. Trimming at V came to 3 bases and at J to 7 bases, leaving 7 bases not matched to a gene. This CDR3 is 15 amino acids long. Germline CDR1 and CDR2: MNHNS and SASEGT. As DNA, the CDR3 is TGTGCCAGCAGTGACCTACAGGGGGCAGGGCAGCCCCAGCATTTT. Translated: CASSDLQGAGQPQHF.

The chain uses TRBV19 and TRBJ2-7; 8 nucleotides line up with TRBD1. The CDR3 is 14 amino acids. Trimming cost V 5 bases and J 4 bases; bases outside gene matches: 7. CDR1 LNHDA and CDR2 SQIVND come from the germline V gene (reference sequence). The CDR3 DNA sequence: TGTGCCAGTAGTGAAGCTGGGGACAGGTACGAGCAGTACTTC. Residues: CASSEAGDRYEQYF.

This clone was seen once. The chain has TRBV5-1 and TRBJ2-5; no reliable D call. Trimming shortened V by 0 bases and J by 3 bases, and 3 bases separated the two germline ends. CDR3 length: 12 amino acids. Germline CDR1 and CDR2: SGHRS and YFSETQ. CDR3 residues: CASSLAKETQYF. The CDR3 DNA follows: TGCGCCAGCAGCTTGGCCAAAGAGACCCAGTACTTC.

The chain recombines TRBV6-1 with TRBJ2-7, with TRBD1 identical over 10 bases. The CDR3 has 15 amino acids. Germline V gives CDR1 MNHNS, CDR2 SASEGT. After removal of 2 bases from V and 3 bases from J, the junction contained 4 bases not matched to a gene. CDR3 DNA: TGTGCCAGCAGTGAATTAGGGACAGGGGTCTACGAGCAGTACTTC. It is translated as CASSELGTGVYEQYF.

The chain recombines TRBV9 with TRBJ2-3; TRBD2 is a possible D gene (6 bases). This CDR3 comprises 15 residues. V gave up 2 bases and J gave up 4 bases, with 14 bases separating them. Germline lookup yields CDR1 SGDLS and CDR2 YYNGEE. The CDR3 spells CASSVDQPGADTQYF. The CDR3, as DNA: TGTGCCAGCAGCGTGGACCAACCGGGGGCAGATACGCAGTATTTT. The complete variable domain, with remaining parts taken from reference TRBV9 and TRBJ2-3, reads DSGVTQTPKHLITATGQRVTLRCSPRSGDLSVYWYQQSLDQGLQFLIQYYNGEERAKGNILERFSAQQFPDLHSELNLSSLELGDSALYFCASSVDQPGADTQYFGPGTRLTVL.

The chain uses TRBV6-1 and TRBJ1-4; D is possibly TRBD1 (5 bases). Trimming cost V 4 bases and J 1 base, with 7 bases left between them. The CDR3 totals 14 residues. Germline lookup yields CDR1 MNHNS and CDR2 SASEGT. The DNA of the CDR3 is TGTGCCAGCAGTGGTGACAGAACTAATGAAAAACTGTTTTTT. Its translation is CASSGDRTNEKLFF.

The chain has TRBV9 and TRBJ1-1; 8 bases map to TRBD1. The CDR3 consists of 18 residues. V trimming: 6 bases; J trimming: 5 bases; junction bases outside the gene matches: 21. From germline, CDR1 is SGDLS and CDR2 YYNGEE. CDR3 residues: CASNNPSDRVRSGTEAFF. As DNA, the CDR3 is TGTGCCAGCAACAACCCCTCGGACAGGGTCAGATCGGGAACTGAAGCTTTCTTT. The entire variable domain, with the rest obtained from reference TRBV9 and TRBJ1-1, is as follows: DSGVTQTPKHLITATGQRVTLRCSPRSGDLSVYWYQQSLDQGLQFLIQYYNGEERAKGNILERFSAQQFPDLHSELNLSSLELGDSALYFCASNNPSDRVRSGTEAFFGQGTRLTVV.

The chain uses TRBV27 and TRBJ1-2, with 7 bases fitting TRBD1. Germline V lookup: CDR1 MNHEY, CDR2 SMNVEV (reference sequence). This CDR3 has 13 residues. Trimming cost V 6 bases and J 6 bases; bases outside gene matches: 7. CDR3 bases: TGTGCCAGCAGCCCCACAGGGGTCAATGGCTACACCTTC. Its translation is CASSPTGVNGYTF.

The CDR3 region has the DNA TGCAGTGCTACCACAGGTTATGGCTACACCTTC. Translating gives CSATTGYGYTF. The chain is built from TRBV20-1 and TRBJ1-2, with D possibly being TRBD1 (5 bases). The length of the CDR3 is 11 residues. Germline V lookup: CDR1 DFQATT, CDR2 SNEGSKA (reference sequence). With 4 bases removed from V and 5 bases from J, the gap between germline ends came to 8 bases.

This sequence joins TRBV19 and TRBJ2-3; 11 bases fit TRBD2. The CDR3 covers 14 residues. With V trimmed by 8 bases and J by 3 bases, 4 bases remained unmatched. Germline V gene sequence: CDR1 LNHDA, CDR2 SQIVND (reference sequence). The chain's CDR3 is CASSGTSGTDTQYF. CDR3 in DNA: TGTGCCAGTTCCGGGACTAGCGGAACAGATACGCAGTATTTT. Full variable domain (rest looked up from reference TRBV19 and TRBJ2-3): DGGITQSPKYLFRKEGQNVTLSCEQNLNHDAMYWYRQDPGQGLRLIYYSQIVNDFQKGDIAEGYSVSREKKESFPLTVTSAQKNPTAFYLCASSGTSGTDTQYFGPGTRLTVL.

V is TRBV7-9 and J is TRBJ1-1; perhaps TRBD1 as D (6 bases). Trimming shortened V by 6 bases and J by 4 bases, and 12 bases separated the two germline ends. From germline, CDR1 is SEHNR and CDR2 FQNEAQ (reference sequence). The CDR3 spans 13 residues. DNA for the CDR3: TGTGCCAGCAGTATGGGGGGGCCCACTGAAGCTTTCTTT. Amino acid sequence: CASSMGGPTEAFF. The whole variable domain, remainder taken from reference TRBV7-9 and TRBJ1-1, is DTGVSQNPRHKITKRGQNVTFRCDPISEHNRLYWYRQTLGQGPEFLTYFQNEAQLEKSRLLSDRFSAERPKGSFSTLEIQRTEQGDSAMYLCASSMGGPTEAFFGQGTRLTVV.

In the case of this clone: This sample includes further DNA sequences coding for the same CDR3. The rearrangement uses TRBV29-1 and TRBJ2-7, with 8 bases lining up with TRBD1. This CDR3 is built from 12 residues. The V gene end was trimmed by 6 bases and the J gene end by 3 bases; junction bases not matched to a gene: 4. The germline V gene encodes CDR1 SQVTM and CDR2 ANQGSEA. CDR3 loop: CSVRTGSYEQYF. The CDR3 DNA follows: TGCAGCGTGAGGACAGGGAGCTACGAGCAGTACTTC.